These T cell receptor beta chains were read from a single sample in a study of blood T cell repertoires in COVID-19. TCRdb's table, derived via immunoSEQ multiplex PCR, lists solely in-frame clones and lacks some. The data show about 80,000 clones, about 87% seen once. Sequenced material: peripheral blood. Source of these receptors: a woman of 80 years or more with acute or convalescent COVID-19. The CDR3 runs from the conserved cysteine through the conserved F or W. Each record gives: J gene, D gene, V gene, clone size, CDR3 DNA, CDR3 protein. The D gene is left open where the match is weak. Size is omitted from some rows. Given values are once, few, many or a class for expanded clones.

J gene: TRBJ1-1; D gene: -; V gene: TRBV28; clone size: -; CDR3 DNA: TGTGCCAGCAGTTCCCCATCCTTGGGGGGGCGCCGGGGCACTGAAGCTTTCTTT; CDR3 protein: CASSSPSLGGRRGTEAFF
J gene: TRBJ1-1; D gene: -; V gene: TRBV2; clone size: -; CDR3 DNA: TGTGCCAGCAGCCCCCTTATGGGGGCCACTGAAGCTTTCTTT; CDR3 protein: CASSPLMGATEAFF
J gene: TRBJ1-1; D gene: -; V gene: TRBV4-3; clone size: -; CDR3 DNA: TGCGCCAGCAGCCAAGTGGGGCAGGGGCGAGGGAGCACTGAAGCTTTCTTT; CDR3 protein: CASSQVGQGRGSTEAFF
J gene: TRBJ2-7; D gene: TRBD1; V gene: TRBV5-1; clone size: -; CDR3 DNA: TGCGCCAGCAGCTCGGGACAGGGCTACGAGCAGTACTTC; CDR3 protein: CASSSGQGYEQYF
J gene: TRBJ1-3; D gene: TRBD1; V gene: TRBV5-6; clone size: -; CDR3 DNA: TGTGCCAGCAGCCTAACGACAGGGCGCTTCTCTGGAAACACCATATATTTT; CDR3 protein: CASSLTTGRFSGNTIYF
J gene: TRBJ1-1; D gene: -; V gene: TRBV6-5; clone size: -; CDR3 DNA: TGTGCCAGCAGTTACAGGGGTGCTGAAGCTTTCTTT; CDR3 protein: CASSYRGAEAFF
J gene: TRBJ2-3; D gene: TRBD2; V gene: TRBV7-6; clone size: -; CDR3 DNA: TGTGCCAGCAGCTCTAGCGGGAGTACAGATACGCAGTATTTT; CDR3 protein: CASSSSGSTDTQYF
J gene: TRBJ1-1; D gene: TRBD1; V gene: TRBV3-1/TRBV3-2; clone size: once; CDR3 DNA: TGTGCCAGCAGCCCGATCGTGACAGGGGGAACTGAAGCTTTCTTT; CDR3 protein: CASSPIVTGGTEAFF
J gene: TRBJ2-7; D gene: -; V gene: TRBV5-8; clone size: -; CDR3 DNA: TGTGCCAGCAGCCCTGAGGTAGAGCAGTACTTC; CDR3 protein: CASSPEVEQYF
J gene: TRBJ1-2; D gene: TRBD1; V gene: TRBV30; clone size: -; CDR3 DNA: TGTGCCTGGTCTGGGGACAGGGGAGATGGCTACACCTTC; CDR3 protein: CAWSGDRGDGYTF
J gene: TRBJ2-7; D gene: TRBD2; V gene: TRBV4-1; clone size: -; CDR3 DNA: TGCGCCAGCAGCCAAGGGCTAGCGGGGTCCTACGAGCAGTACTTC; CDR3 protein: CASSQGLAGSYEQYF
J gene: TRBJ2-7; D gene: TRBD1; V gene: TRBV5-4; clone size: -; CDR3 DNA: TGTGCCAGCAGCTTGGCCTCCCCGGGACAGGGGGCCTACGAGCAGTACTTC; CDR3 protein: CASSLASPGQGAYEQYF
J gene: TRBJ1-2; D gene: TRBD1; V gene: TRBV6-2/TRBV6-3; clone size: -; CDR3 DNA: TGTGCCAGCAGCGGGCCGGGACAGGGTATCGCCTATGGCTACACCTTC; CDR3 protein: CASSGPGQGIAYGYTF
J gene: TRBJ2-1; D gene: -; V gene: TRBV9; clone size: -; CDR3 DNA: TGTGCCAGCAGCGTAGAGGGGGGGTCCTACAATGAGCAGTTCTTC; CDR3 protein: CASSVEGGSYNEQFF
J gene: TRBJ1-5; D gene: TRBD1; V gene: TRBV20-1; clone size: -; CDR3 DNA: TGCAGTGCTAGTAAGGGGGCTCAGCCCCAGCATTTT; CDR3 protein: CSASKGAQPQHF
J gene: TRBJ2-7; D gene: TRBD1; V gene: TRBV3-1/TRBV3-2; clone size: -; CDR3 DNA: TGTGCCAGCAGCCATCACCCTACCGGGACAGGGAGGGACGAGCAGTACTTC; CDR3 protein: CASSHHPTGTGRDEQYF
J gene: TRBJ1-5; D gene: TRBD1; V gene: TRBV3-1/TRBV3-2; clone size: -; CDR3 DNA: TGTGCCAGCAGCCAGGGACAGGGGTTTCAGCCCCAGCATTTT; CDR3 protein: CASSQGQGFQPQHF
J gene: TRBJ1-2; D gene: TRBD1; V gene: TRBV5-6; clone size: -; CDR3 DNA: TGTGCCAGCAGTAGTTCCGGACAGGGGAATCTTTACGGCTACACCTTC; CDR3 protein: CASSSSGQGNLYGYTF
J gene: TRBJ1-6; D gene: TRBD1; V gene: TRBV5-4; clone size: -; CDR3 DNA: TGTGCCAGCAGCTCAAGCCGGGACAGAAGTAATTCACCCCTCCACTTT; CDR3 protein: CASSSSRDRSNSPLHF
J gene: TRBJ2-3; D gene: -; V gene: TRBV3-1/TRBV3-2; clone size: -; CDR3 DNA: TGTGCCAGCAGCTCCTCAGCGGCCACAGATACGCAGTATTTT; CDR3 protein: CASSSSAATDTQYF
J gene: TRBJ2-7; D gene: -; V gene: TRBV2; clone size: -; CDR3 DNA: TGTGCCAGCAGGCTAATGGACATTTCCTACGAGCAGTACTTC; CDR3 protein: CASRLMDISYEQYF
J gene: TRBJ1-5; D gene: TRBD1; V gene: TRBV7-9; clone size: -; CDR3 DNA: TGTGCCAGCAGCCCCGGGACAGGGGGCTTGGATCAGCCCCAGCATTTT; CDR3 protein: CASSPGTGGLDQPQHF
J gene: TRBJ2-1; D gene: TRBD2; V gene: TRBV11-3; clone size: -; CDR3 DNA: TGTGCCAGCAGCTTAGGGGGACTAGCGGGCTACAATGAGCAGTTCTTC; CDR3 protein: CASSLGGLAGYNEQFF
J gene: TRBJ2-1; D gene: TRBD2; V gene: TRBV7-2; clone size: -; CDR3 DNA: TGTGCCAGCAGCCGCATAGCGGGGGGCTCATACAATGAGCAGTTCTTC; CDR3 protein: CASSRIAGGSYNEQFF
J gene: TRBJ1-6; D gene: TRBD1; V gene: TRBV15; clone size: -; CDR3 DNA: TGTGCCACCAGCAGAGATTCGACAGGGGATTCACCCCTCCACTTT; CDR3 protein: CATSRDSTGDSPLHF
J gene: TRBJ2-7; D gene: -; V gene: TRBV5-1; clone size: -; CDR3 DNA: TGCGCCAGCAGCCCCCGATTCGGGAGCTCCTACGAGCAGTACTTC; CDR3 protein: CASSPRFGSSYEQYF
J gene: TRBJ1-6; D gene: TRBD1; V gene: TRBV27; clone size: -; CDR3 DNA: TGTGCCAGCAGTCGCCGACAGGGTAACTCACCCCTCCACTTT; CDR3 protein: CASSRRQGNSPLHF
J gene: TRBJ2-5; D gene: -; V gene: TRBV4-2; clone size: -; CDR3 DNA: TGTGCCAGCAGCCCAAAGACTCCATTCAGCGGGGAGACCCAGTACTTC; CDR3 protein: CASSPKTPFSGETQYF
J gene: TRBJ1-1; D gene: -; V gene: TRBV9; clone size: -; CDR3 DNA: TGTGCCAGCAGCGTAGGTGGCAGGGGGAACACTGAAGCTTTCTTT; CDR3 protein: CASSVGGRGNTEAFF
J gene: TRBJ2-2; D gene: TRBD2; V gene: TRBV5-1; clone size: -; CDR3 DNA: TGCGCCAGCAACGTGGGGCCGGGGGGAATCACCGGGGAGCTGTTTTTT; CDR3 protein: CASNVGPGGITGELFF
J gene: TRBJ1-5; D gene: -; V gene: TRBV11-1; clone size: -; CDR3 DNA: TGTGCCAGCAGCCCAGACCCAGGGAGCAATCAGCCCCAGCATTTT; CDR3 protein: CASSPDPGSNQPQHF
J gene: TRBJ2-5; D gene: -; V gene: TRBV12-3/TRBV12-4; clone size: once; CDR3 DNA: TGTGCCAGCAGCCTAAATAGAGAGACCCAGTACTTC; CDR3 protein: CASSLNRETQYF
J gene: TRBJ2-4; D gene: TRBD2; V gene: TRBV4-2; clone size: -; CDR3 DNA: TGTGCCAGCAGCCAAACTAGCGGCAACAGCCCGGGCAAAAACATTCAGTACTTC; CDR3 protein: CASSQTSGNSPGKNIQYF
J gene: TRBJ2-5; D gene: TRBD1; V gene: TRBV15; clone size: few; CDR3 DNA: TGTGCCACCAGCAGATCGGGGGACAGGGATGAGACCCAGTACTTC; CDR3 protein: CATSRSGDRDETQYF
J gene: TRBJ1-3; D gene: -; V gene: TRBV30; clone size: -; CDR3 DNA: TGTGCCTGGAGTGAGGGGTTCTCTGGAAACACCATATATTTT; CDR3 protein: CAWSEGFSGNTIYF
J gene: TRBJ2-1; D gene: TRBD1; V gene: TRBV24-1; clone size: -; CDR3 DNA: TGTGCCACCAGTGATTCCCGGGACAGGGGAAACAATGAGCAGTTCTTC; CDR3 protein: CATSDSRDRGNNEQFF
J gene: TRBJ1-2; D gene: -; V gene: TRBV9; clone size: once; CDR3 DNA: TGTGCCAGCAGCGGCGGGGACGTCTATGGCTACACCTTC; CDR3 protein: CASSGGDVYGYTF
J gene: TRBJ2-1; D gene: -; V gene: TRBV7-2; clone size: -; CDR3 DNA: TGTGCCAGCGCGGCTTCCTGGGATGAGCAGTTCTTC; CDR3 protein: CASAASWDEQFF
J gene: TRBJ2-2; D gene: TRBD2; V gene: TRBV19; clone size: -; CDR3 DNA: TGTGCCAGTAGTATCCAGCGGGACCGGGGCGGGGAGCTGTTTTTT; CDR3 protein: CASSIQRDRGGELFF
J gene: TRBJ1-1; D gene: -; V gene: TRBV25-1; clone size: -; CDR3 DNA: TGTGCCAGCAGCCCCTCTGGGGCGAACACTGAAGCTTTCTTT; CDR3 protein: CASSPSGANTEAFF
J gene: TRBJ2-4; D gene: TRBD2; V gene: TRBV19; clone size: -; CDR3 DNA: TGTGCCAGTACCCCCGCGGGAGCAATAGCCAAAAACATTCAGTACTTC; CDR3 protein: CASTPAGAIAKNIQYF
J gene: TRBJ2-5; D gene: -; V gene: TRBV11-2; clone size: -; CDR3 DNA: TGTGCCAGCACCAAGGGCCAGGGGGGTGGGGAGACCCAGTACTTC; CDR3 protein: CASTKGQGGGETQYF
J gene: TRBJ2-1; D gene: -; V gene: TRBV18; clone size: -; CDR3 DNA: TGTGCCAGCTCACCCCTCGACGGGAATGAGCAGTTCTTC; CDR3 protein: CASSPLDGNEQFF
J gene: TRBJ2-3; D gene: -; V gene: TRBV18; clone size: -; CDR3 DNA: TGTGCCAGCTCCCCGACTACTATTCACGGTGATACGCAGTATTTT; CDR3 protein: CASSPTTIHGDTQYF
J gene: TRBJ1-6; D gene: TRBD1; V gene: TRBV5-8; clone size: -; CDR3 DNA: TGTGCCAGCAGCTCTATGGGACAGTCTAATTCACCCCTCCACTTT; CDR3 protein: CASSSMGQSNSPLHF
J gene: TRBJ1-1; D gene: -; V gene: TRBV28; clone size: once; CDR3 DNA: TGTGCCAGCAGTACGTCAGGGAGGAGAAACACTGAAGCTTTCTTT; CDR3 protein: CASSTSGRRNTEAFF
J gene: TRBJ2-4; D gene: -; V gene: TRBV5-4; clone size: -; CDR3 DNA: TGTGCCAGCAGCTCCGGGGGGCGCATTAAAACCAAAAACATTCAGTACTTC; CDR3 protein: CASSSGGRIKTKNIQYF
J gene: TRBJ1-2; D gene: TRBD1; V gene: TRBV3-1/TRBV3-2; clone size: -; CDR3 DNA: TGTGCCAGCAGTCCTATCGACAGGGCCCGTGGCTACACCTTC; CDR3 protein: CASSPIDRARGYTF
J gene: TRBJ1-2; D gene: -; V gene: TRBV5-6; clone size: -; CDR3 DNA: TGTGCCAGCAGCTTGGACCGAGAGGGCTACACCTTC; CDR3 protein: CASSLDREGYTF
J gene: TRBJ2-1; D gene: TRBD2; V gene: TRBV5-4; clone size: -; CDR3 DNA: TGTGCCAGCAGCTTGCGGGTCCTAGCGGGGGACTACAATGAGCAGTTCTTC; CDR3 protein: CASSLRVLAGDYNEQFF
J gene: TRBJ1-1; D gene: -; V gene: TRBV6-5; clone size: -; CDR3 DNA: TGTGCCAGCAAAGCAGGGAGGGACACTGAAGCTTTCTTT; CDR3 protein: CASKAGRDTEAFF